This TCR beta chain was sequenced in a study of regulatory T cells in long-lasting Graves disease. The wider study: Patients with new Graves' disease had used antithyroid drugs below 3 months.

In building TCR beta libraries, iRepertoire HTBI primers were used together with Arm-PCR of CDR3 regions. TCRdb called the multiplex PCR reads again in MiXCR, with one record for every CDR3 protein. The sample shows around 320,000 distinct CDR3 sequences, about a sixth of them seen only once. Germline V gene data show CDR1 as DFQATT and CDR2 as SNEGSKA (reference sequence). V dropped 3 bases and J dropped 9; count of bases not matched to a gene: 15. This CDR3 is 17 amino acids long. This clonotype was seen a few times. Described time point: newly diagnosed GD, antithyroid drugs for less than 3 months. With RNA extracted from PBMCs as input, the TCR library was made. These sequences were also reported in another study, on T cells in Graves' hyperthyroidism and ophthalmopathy.

Source: peripheral blood mononuclear cells (PBMCs), taken at new diagnosis, from a patient treated with antithyroid drugs. This sequence joins TRBV20-1 and TRBJ2-1; 12 nucleotides line up with TRBD2. This clonotype was obtained from a man between 40 and 49 years old with Graves disease. The CDR3 loop reads CSASGASGGAGYGEQFF. In DNA form, the CDR3 reads TGCAGTGCTAGTGGGGCTAGCGGGGGGGCCGGTTATGGTGAGCAGTTCTTC.